This TCR beta chain was retrieved from a study of T cells after yellow fever vaccination. It was through 5'RACE template switching that TCR cDNA was made, with a universal primer site and UMIs added. Each CDR3 protein gets one entry after TCRdb re-called the 5' RACE reads with MiXCR. The repertoire holds some 350,000 distinct CDR3 sequences, with approximately 3.9% as singletons. In its sample, this clonotype was seen a few times. V shed 3 bases and J 2 bases; nucleotides not matched to a gene: 18. CDR1 and CDR2 from the germline V gene are SGDLS and YYNGEE. This CDR3 region has 19 residues. The gene calls are TRBV9 and TRBJ2-3, with TRBD1 identical over 7 bases. The sequence derives from a man aged 18 to 29 who received the YFV17D yellow fever vaccine. The material sequenced was PBMCs, taken 5 days after the yellow fever booster vaccination. CDR3 amino acids: CASSGYRQGPSYNTDTQYF. Written as DNA, the CDR3 is TGTGCCAGCAGCGGATACAGACAGGGCCCCTCTTATAACACAGATACGCAGTATTTT.